One and the same sample provided the 14 T cell receptor beta chains below, sequenced in a study of shared clonotypes between healthy human individuals. The table came from immunoSEQ multiplex PCR; TCRdb's copy has only in-frame clones and leaves some out. The sample includes about half a million clones, approximately 71% of them seen just once. The material sequenced was PBMCs. The receptors here all came from a woman aged 40 to 50 in good health. Some clones in this sample may be carry-over from other donors' samples.

On this clone: The junction departs from the called germline gene at one end, perhaps through a read error. The genes are TRBV7-2 and TRBJ2-7, with D maybe TRBD2 (6 bases). CDR1 is SGHTA and CDR2 is FQGNSA in the germline V gene. This CDR3 spans 13 amino acids. This chain's CDR3 is CASSQGGYYEQYF. In DNA, the CDR3 is TGCGCCAGCAGCCAAGGAGGGTACTACGAGCAGTACTTC.

CDR3 sequence reads: CASSFGVISGNTIYF. CDR3 sequence (DNA): TGTGCCAGCAGTTTCGGGGTGATCTCTGGAAACACCATATATTTT. This chain uses TRBV28 with TRBJ1-3; D call uncertain. Germline V gene lookup returns CDR1 MDHEN and CDR2 SYDVKM. V dropped 3 bases and J dropped 0 bases, with 9 bases sitting between them. The CDR3 has 15 amino acids.

The chain has TRBV5-4 and TRBJ2-7; 12 bases are a match to TRBD2. The CDR3 loop spans 15 amino acids. Germline trimming cut 4 bases from V and 2 bases from J; bases unmatched to any gene: 4. The germline V gene has CDR1 SGHNT and CDR2 YYREEE (reference sequence). The CDR3 region is CASSPTSGRTYEQYF. CDR3 in DNA: TGTGCCAGCAGCCCCACTAGCGGGAGGACCTACGAGCAGTACTTC.

In this sample, this clone turned up a few times. This chain joins TRBV30 and TRBJ1-2, with D possibly being TRBD1 (6 bases). Deletions cut 2 bases from V and 8 bases from J, with 15 bases between. The CDR3 totals 13 residues. The germline gives CDR1 GTSNPN, CDR2 SVGIG (reference sequence). DNA of the CDR3: TGTGCCTGGAGTTCTACAGGGTGGGGAGGCTACACCTTC. It translates to CAWSSTGWGGYTF.

This clone was observed a handful of times. The chain recombines TRBV30 with TRBJ2-6; D is undetermined. Germline lookup yields CDR1 GTSNPN and CDR2 SVGIG (reference sequence). Trimming removed 5 bases from V and 0 bases from J, with 5 bases in between. The CDR3 covers 13 residues. CDR3 loop: CAWQNSGANVLTF. In nucleotides, the CDR3 is TGTGCCTGGCAGAACTCTGGGGCCAACGTCCTGACTTTC.

V usage is TRBV7-8 and J usage is TRBJ1-3; D is unresolved. Germline V CDR1 and CDR2: SGHVS, FQNEAQ. CDR3 size: 17 residues. V was pared by 5 bases and J by 0 bases, with 17 bases between. This CDR3 reads CASSVLPAQSSGNTIYF. CDR3 DNA sequence: TGTGCCAGCAGCGTACTTCCCGCACAGAGCTCTGGAAACACCATATATTTT.

This clone was found a few times. The genes are TRBV10-3 and TRBJ1-2; D is unclear. CDR3 length equals 14 residues. The germline CDR1 and CDR2 sequences are ENHRY and SYGVKD. Trimming cost V 6 bases and J 0 bases, with 11 bases left between them. Written as DNA, the CDR3 is TGTGCCATCAGAGACACGATGACTAACTATGGCTACACCTTC. It translates to CAIRDTMTNYGYTF.

The chain employs TRBV6-5 and TRBJ2-7; D unresolved. Trimming pared 6 bases from V and 1 base from J, leaving 16 bases between. The CDR3 runs to 15 residues. CDR1 and CDR2 (germline): MNHEY, SVGAGI. The CDR3 sequence is CASSYRTQTSYEQYF. CDR3 sequence (DNA): TGTGCCAGCAGCTACCGCACCCAGACGTCCTACGAGCAGTACTTC.

The chain carries TRBV30 and TRBJ2-6; D not certain. The germline V gene encodes CDR1 GTSNPN and CDR2 SVGIG (reference sequence). The CDR3 sequence is 15 residues long. V was trimmed by 2 bases and J by 8 bases, leaving 16 bases between them. The CDR3 loop is CAWSPPPLVTNVLTF. CDR3 DNA sequence: TGTGCCTGGAGTCCTCCCCCCCTGGTGACCAACGTCCTGACTTTC.

This clone came up many times. The rearrangement links TRBV30 to TRBJ1-1, with D maybe TRBD1 (5 bases). Germline V gene data show CDR1 as GTSNPN and CDR2 as SVGIG (reference sequence). The V and J ends lost 3 bases and 6 bases respectively, with 17 bases between them. CDR3 size: 14 residues. This chain's CDR3 is CAWSSGLGAAEAFF. The CDR3 coding sequence is TGTGCCTGGAGCTCAGGGTTGGGCGCCGCTGAAGCTTTCTTT. Using reference TRBV30 and TRBJ1-1 for the parts outside the CDR3, the full variable domain is SQTIHQWPATLVQPVGSPLSLECTVEGTSNPNLYWYRQAAGRGLQLLFYSVGIGQISSEVPQNLSASRPQDRQFILSSKKLLLSDSGFYLCAWSSGLGAAEAFFGQGTRLTVV.

The chain combines TRBV14 with TRBJ2-7, with TRBD1 as a possible D gene (6 bases). Trimming left V 0 bases short and J 1 base short, with 16 bases between. Germline loops: CDR1 SGHDN, CDR2 FVKESK. The CDR3 is 17 residues long. The CDR3 bases are TGTGCCAGCAGCCAAGATGAGGGGGATCGAATTTCCTACGAGCAGTACTTC. The encoded protein is CASSQDEGDRISYEQYF.

A word on this clone: A far larger clone differs by one base, so this is likely a read error. Within the sample, other DNA sequences also encode this same CDR3. The chain uses TRBV30 and TRBJ2-5; D not resolved. The length of the CDR3 is 12 residues. Germline V gives CDR1 GTSNPN, CDR2 SVGIG (reference sequence). V lost 3 bases and J lost 0, with 5 bases in between. This chain's CDR3 is CAWRTDQETQYF. CDR3 coding DNA: TGTGCCTGGAGGACGGACCAAGAGACCCAGTACTTC.

This chain connects TRBV4-1 to TRBJ2-1; possible D gene TRBD1, 6 bases. There are 15 residues in the CDR3. Germline CDR1 reads MGHRA; CDR2 reads YSYEKL. The germline V and J ends were trimmed by 4 bases and 1 base, with 11 bases remaining between them. CDR3 DNA: TGCGCCAGCAGCCCGGAAGACAGGTCCTACAATGAGCAGTTCTTC. Translation gives CASSPEDRSYNEQFF.

Points on this clone: This may stem from a read error, because a much larger clone lies one nucleotide away. This chain connects TRBV5-1 to TRBJ2-5, with D perhaps matching TRBD2 (5 bases). The CDR3 spans 14 residues. The V gene's germline CDR1 is SGHRS and CDR2 YFSETQ. CDR3 sequence (DNA): TGCGCCGGCAGCGAAACTAGAAACCAAGAGACCCAGTACTTC. It translates to CAGSETRNQETQYF.